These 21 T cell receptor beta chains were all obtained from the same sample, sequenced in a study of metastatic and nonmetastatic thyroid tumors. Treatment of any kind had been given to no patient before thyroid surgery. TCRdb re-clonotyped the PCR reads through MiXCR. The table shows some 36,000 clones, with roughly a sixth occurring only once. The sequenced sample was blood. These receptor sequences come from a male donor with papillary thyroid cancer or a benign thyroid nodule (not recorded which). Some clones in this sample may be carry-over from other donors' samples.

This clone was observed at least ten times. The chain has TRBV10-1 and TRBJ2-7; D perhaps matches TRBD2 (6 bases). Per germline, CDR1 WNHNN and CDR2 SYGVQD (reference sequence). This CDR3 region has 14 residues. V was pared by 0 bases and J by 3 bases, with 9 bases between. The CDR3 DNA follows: TGCGCCAGCAGTGAGTCTCCGGGGGACTACGAGCAGTACTTC. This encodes CASSESPGDYEQYF.

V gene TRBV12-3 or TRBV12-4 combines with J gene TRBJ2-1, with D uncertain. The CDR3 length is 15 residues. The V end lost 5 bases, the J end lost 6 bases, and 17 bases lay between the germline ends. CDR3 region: CASSPPARWTNEQFF. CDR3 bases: TGTGCCAGCAGTCCCCCAGCGCGGTGGACCAATGAGCAGTTCTTC.

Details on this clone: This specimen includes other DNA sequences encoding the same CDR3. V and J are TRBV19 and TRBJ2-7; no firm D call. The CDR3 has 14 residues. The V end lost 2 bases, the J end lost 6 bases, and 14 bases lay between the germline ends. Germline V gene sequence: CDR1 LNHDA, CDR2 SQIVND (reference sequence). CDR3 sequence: CASSIRQGQGEQYF. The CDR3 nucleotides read TGTGCCAGTAGTATACGTCAAGGGCAAGGCGAGCAGTACTTC.

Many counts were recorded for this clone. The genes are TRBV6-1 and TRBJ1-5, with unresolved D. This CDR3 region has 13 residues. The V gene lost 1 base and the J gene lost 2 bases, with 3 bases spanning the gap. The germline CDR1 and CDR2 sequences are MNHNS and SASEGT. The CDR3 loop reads CASSEGGNQPQHF. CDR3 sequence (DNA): TGTGCCAGCAGTGAAGGGGGCAATCAGCCCCAGCATTTT.

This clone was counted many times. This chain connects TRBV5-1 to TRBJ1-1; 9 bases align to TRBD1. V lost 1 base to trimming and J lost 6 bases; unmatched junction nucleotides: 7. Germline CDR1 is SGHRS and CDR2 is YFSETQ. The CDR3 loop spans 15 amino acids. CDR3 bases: TGCGCCAGCAGCTTGTACAGGGGGCGGGAACCTGAAGCTTTCTTT. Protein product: CASSLYRGREPEAFF. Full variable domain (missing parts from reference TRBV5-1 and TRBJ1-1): KAGVTQTPRYLIKTRGQQVTLSCSPISGHRSVSWYQQTPGQGLQFLFEYFSETQRNKGNFPGRFSGRQFSNSRSEMNVSTLELGDSALYLCASSLYRGREPEAFFGQGTRLTVV.

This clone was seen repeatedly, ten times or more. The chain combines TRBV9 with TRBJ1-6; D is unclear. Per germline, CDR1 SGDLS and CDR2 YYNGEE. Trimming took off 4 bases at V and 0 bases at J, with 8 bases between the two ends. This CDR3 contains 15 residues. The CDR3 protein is CASSPQSSYNSPLHF. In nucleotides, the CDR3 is TGTGCCAGCAGCCCCCAATCCTCCTATAATTCACCCCTCCACTTT.

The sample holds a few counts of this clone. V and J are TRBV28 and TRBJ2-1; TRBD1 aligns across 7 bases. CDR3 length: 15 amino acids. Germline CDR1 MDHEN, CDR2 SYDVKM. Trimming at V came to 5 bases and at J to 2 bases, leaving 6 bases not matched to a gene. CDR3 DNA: TGTGCCAGCAGTCCCTCGGGACAGACCTACAATGAGCAGTTCTTC. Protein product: CASSPSGQTYNEQFF.

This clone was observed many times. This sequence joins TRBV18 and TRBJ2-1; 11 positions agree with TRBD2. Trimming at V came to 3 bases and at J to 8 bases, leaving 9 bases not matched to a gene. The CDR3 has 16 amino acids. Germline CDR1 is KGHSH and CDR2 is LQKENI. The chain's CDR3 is CASSPLLAGGGDEQFF. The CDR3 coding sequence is TGTGCCAGCTCACCCTTGCTAGCGGGAGGCGGGGATGAGCAGTTCTTC.

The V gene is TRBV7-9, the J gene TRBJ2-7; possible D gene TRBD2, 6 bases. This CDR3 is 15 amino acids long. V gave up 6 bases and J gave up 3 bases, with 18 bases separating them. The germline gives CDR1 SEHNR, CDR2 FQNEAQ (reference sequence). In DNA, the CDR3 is TGTGCCAGCAGTGCTCTAGAGGGAGGCTACTACGAGCAGTACTTC. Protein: CASSALEGGYYEQYF.

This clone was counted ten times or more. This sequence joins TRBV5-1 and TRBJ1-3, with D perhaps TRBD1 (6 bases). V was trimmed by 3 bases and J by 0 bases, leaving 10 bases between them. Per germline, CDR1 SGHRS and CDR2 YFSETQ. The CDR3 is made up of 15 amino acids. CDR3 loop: CASSSDRNSGNTIYF. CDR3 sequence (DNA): TGCGCCAGCAGCTCGGACAGAAACTCTGGAAACACCATATATTTT.

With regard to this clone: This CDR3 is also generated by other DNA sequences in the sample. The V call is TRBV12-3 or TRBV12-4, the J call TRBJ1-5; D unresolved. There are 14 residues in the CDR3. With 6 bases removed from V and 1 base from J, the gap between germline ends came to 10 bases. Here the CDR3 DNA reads TGTGCCAGCAGCTTCGGTAACAGCAATCAGCCCCAGCATTTT. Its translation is CASSFGNSNQPQHF.

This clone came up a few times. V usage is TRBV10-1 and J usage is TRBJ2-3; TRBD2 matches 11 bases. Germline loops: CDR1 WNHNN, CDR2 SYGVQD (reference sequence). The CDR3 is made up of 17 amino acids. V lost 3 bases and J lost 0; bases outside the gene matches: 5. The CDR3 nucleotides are TGCGCCAGCAGTGACGGGACTAGCGGCAGAAGCACAGATACGCAGTATTTT. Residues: CASSDGTSGRSTDTQYF.

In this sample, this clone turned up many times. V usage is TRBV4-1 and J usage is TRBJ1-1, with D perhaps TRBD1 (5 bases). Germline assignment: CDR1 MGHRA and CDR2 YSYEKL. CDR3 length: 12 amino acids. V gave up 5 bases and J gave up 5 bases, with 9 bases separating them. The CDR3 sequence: CASSSAGTEAFF. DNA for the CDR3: TGCGCCAGCAGCTCGGCAGGGACTGAAGCTTTCTTT.

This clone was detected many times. In DNA form, the CDR3 reads TGTGCCAGCAGCTTAGCACTGGACCACACAGATACGCAGTATTTT. This encodes CASSLALDHTDTQYF. The rearrangement joins TRBV7-9 to TRBJ2-3; D remains unclear. Germline V lookup: CDR1 SEHNR, CDR2 FQNEAQ (reference sequence). V was pared by 0 bases and J by 2 bases, with 9 bases between. The CDR3 has 15 residues.

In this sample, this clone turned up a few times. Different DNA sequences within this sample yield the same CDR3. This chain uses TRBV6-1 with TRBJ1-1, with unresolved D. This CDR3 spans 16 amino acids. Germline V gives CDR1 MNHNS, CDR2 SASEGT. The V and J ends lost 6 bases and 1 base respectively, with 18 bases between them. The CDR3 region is CASSSNPAHANTEAFF. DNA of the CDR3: TGTGCCAGCAGCTCCAACCCTGCCCACGCGAACACTGAAGCTTTCTTT.

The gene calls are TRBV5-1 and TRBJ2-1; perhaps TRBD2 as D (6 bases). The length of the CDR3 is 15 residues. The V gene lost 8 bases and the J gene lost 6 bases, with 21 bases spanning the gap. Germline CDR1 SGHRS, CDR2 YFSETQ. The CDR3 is CASSPGLSSGNEQFF. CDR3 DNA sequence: TGCGCCAGTAGCCCTGGACTATCCTCCGGCAATGAGCAGTTCTTC.

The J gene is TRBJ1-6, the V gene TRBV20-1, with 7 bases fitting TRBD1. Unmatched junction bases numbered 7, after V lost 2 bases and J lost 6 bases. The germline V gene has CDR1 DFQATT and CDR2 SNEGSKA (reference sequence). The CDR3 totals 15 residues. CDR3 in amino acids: CSARPETGSNSPLHF. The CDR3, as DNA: TGCAGTGCTAGACCTGAGACAGGGAGTAATTCACCCCTCCACTTT.

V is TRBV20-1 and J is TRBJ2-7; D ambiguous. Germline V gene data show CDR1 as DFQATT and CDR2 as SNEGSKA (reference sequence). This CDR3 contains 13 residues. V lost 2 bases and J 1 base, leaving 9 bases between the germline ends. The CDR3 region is CSARYARSYEQYF. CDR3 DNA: TGCAGTGCTAGATACGCAAGATCCTACGAGCAGTACTTC.

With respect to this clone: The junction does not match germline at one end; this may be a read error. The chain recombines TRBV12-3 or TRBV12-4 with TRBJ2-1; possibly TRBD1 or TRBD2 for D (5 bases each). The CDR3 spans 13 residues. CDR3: CSSLGTSYNEQFF. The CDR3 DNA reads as TGTTCCAGCCTCGGGACGTCCTACAATGAGCAGTTCTTC.

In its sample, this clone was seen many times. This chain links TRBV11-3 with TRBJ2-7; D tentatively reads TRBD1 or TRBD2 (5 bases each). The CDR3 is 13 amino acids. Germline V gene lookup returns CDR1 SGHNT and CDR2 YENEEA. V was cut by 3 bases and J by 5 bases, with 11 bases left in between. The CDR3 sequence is CASSLWGRNEQYF. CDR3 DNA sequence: TGTGCCAGCAGCTTGTGGGGACGGAACGAGCAGTACTTC.

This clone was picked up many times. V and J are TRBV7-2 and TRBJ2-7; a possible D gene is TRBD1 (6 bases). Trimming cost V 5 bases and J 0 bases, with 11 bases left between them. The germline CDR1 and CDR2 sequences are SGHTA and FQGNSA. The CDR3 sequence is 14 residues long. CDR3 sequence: CASSPDRFSYEQYF. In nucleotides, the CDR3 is TGTGCCAGCAGCCCCGACAGGTTCTCCTACGAGCAGTACTTC.